The entry that follows covers one T cell receptor beta chain sequence. RNA transcripts served as the template for amplifying TCR beta CDR3 regions. The HTBI primer set was used in a first-round RT-PCR of the TCR CDR3. Each CDR3 protein is one row after TCRdb ran MiXCR on the multiplex PCR reads. The sample consists of a few hundred thousand distinct CDR3 sequences, more than 45% of them appearing once. This specimen comes from a study of T cells in Graves' hyperthyroidism and ophthalmopathy. CDR3 length: 17 amino acids. Germline CDR1 reads MNHNS; CDR2 reads SASEGT. V dropped 4 bases and J dropped 0; count of bases not matched to a gene: 6.

The rearrangement joins TRBV6-1 to TRBJ2-6; 7 nucleotides line up with TRBD1. The source of this sequence is an adult woman with Graves' disease, either hyperthyroidism or ophthalmopathy (not recorded which). The source material was peripheral blood or thyroid tissue (not recorded which). CDR3 coding DNA: TGTGCCAGCAGTGGACAGGGTGGGACCTCTGGGGCCAACGTCCTGACTTTC. It specifies CASSGQGGTSGANVLTF.